This T cell receptor beta chain comes out of a study of technical replicates of blood from a few donors. Per germline, CDR1 MDHEN and CDR2 SYDVKM. V was trimmed by 6 bases and J by 4 bases, leaving 15 bases between them. The CDR3 covers 14 residues. Using immunoSEQ multiplex PCR, the repertoire was profiled, and TCRdb retains in-frame clones only, with some absent. The table has approximately 70,000 clones, 92% seen once. Sequencing was carried out using T cells isolated from PBMCs. The receptor was derived from a human donor in good health. The V gene is TRBV28, the J gene TRBJ1-1, with a possible D match to TRBD1 (5 bases). The CDR3 sequence is CASSPAGRATEAFF. CDR3 in DNA: TGTGCCAGCAGCCCGGCAGGGAGGGCCACTGAAGCTTTCTTT.